The following is a TCR beta chain sequence with its context. Its matching antigen is unknown. Germline V gene data show CDR1 as SGDLS and CDR2 as YYNGEE. Trimming removed 4 bases at V and 1 base at J, with 14 bases between. The CDR3 sequence is 15 residues long. This entry belongs to a study of regulatory T cells in long-lasting Graves disease. Notes on the study in general: Persistent patients had a count of shared public clonotypes (under 3,000) that exceeded that of new patients (approximately 1,000). Persistent disease preferred TRBV28, TRBJ1-2 and TRBJ2-5; new disease, TRBV20-1 and TRBJ2-1.

The time point is: newly diagnosed GD, antithyroid drugs for less than 3 months. The TCR library was made from RNA that had been extracted from PBMCs in TRIzol. Roughly 10 milliliters of peripheral blood were drawn into EDTA tubes. CDR3-region Arm-PCR and iRepertoire HTBI primers produced the TCR beta libraries. Each CDR3 protein is one row after TCRdb ran MiXCR on the multiplex PCR reads. The profile shows roughly 500,000 distinct CDR3 sequences, about 13% of them singletons. This sample also appeared in a second study, on T cells in Graves' hyperthyroidism and ophthalmopathy. That report adds: The HTBI set primed first-round TCR CDR3 RT-PCR.

The chain combines TRBV9 with TRBJ1-1; tentatively, D is TRBD1 (6 bases). The clonotype originates from a man aged 25 to 40 with Graves disease. This material consisted of peripheral blood mononuclear cells (PBMCs), taken at new diagnosis, from a patient treated with antithyroid drugs. The CDR3 nucleotides read TGTGCCAGCAGCCCAGGAGGGGGGACGAACACTGAAGCTTTCTTT. Translated: CASSPGGGTNTEAFF.